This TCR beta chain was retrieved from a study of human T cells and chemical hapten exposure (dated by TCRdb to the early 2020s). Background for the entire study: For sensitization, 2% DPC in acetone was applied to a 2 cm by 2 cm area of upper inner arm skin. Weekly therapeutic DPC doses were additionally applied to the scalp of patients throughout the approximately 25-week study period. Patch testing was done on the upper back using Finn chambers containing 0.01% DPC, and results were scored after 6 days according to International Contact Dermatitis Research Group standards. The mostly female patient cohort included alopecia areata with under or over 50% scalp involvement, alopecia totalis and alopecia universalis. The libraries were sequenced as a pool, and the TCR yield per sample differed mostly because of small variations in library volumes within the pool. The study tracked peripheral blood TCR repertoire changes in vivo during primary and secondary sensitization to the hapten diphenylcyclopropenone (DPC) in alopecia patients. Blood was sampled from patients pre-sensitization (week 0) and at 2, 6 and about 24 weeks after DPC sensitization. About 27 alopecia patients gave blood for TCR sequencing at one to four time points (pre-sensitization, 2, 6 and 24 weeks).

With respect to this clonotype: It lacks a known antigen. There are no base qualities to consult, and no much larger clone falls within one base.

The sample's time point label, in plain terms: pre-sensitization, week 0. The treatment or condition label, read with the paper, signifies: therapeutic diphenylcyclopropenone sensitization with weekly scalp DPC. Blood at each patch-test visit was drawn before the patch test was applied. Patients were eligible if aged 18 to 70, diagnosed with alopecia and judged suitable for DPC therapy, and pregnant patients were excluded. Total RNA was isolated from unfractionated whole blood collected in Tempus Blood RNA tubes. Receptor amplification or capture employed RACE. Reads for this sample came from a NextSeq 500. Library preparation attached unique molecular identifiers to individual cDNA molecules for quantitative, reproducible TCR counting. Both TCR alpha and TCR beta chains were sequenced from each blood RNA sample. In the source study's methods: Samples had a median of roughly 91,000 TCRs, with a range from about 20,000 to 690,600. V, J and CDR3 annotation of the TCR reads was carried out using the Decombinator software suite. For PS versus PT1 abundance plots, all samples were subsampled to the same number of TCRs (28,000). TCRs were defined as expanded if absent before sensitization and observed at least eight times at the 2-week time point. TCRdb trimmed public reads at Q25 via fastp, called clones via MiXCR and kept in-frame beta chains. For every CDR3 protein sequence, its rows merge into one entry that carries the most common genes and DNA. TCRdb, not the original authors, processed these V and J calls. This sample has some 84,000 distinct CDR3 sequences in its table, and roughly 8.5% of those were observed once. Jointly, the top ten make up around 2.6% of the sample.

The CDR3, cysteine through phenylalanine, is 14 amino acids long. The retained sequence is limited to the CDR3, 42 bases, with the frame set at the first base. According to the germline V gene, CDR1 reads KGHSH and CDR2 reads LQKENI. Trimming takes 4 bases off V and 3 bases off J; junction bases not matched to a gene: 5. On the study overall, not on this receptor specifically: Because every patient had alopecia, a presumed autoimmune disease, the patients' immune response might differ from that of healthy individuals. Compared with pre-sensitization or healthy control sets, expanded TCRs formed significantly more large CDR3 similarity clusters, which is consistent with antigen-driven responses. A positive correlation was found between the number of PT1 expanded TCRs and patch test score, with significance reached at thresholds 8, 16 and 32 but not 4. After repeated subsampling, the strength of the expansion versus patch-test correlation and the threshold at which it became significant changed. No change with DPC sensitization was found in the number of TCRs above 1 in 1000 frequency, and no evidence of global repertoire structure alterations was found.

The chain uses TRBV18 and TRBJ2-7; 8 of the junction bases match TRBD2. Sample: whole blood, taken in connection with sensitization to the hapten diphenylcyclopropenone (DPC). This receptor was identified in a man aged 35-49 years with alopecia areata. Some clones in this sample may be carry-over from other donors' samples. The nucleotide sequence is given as TGTGCCAGCTCACTCAGCGGGAGTATCTACGAGCAGTACTTC. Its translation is CASSLSGSIYEQYF. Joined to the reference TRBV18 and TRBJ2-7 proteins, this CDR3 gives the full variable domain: NAGVMQNPRHLVRRRGQEARLRCSPMKGHSHVYWYRQLPEEGLKFMVYLQKENIIDESGMPKERFSAEFPKEGPSILRIQQVVRGDSAAYFCASSLSGSIYEQYFGPGTRLTVT.